The 17 T cell receptor beta chains listed next were all sequenced from one sample in a study of cytomegalovirus exposure and HLA in healthy donors. The primer mix had 60 Vbeta and 13 Jbeta primers. The data were produced by immunoSEQ multiplex PCR, yet TCRdb's version contains in-frame clones alone and is incomplete. The sample consists of 110,000 to 150,000 clones, 60% to 80% of them appearing once. Source material: PBMCs. All receptors derive from a male donor in good health and CMV-seronegative.

The gene calls are TRBV21-1 and TRBJ2-7; the table's D call TRBD1 went unverified against the DNA. TRBV21-1 is assigned pseudogene status. CDR3 length equals 15 residues. The CDR3 sequence: CASSPRDRGNYEQYF. The DNA of the CDR3 is TGTGCCAGCAGCCCCAGGGACAGGGGAAACTACGAGCAGTACTTC.

The chain joins TRBV15 to TRBJ2-2; D is unclear. This CDR3 is built from 13 residues. Trimming removed 3 bases at V and 5 bases at J, with 7 bases between. CDR1 is LNHNV, CDR2 YYDKDF, per germline (reference sequence). CDR3 amino acids: CATSRTRTGELFF. The CDR3 DNA sequence: TGTGCCACCAGCAGGACAAGGACCGGGGAGCTGTTTTTT.

The chain employs TRBV4-3 and TRBJ2-1; 7 bases fit TRBD2. V lost 0 bases to trimming and J lost 8 bases; unmatched junction nucleotides: 4. Germline V lookup: CDR1 LGHNA, CDR2 YSLEER. This CDR3 is 14 amino acids long. The CDR3 DNA follows: TGCGCCAGCAGCCAAGATAGGGGAGGGCATGAGCAGTTCTTC. It yields the protein CASSQDRGGHEQFF.

This clone was seen a handful of times. The V call is TRBV27, the J call TRBJ1-5; TRBD1 might be the D (6 bases). V was cut by 4 bases and J by 1 base, with 11 bases left in between. The germline V gene has CDR1 MNHEY and CDR2 SMNVEV (reference sequence). The CDR3 contains 15 residues. CDR3 bases: TGTGCCAGCAGTTCCCTAGGGGGAAGCAATCAGCCCCAGCATTTT. This gives the protein CASSSLGGSNQPQHF.

Comment on this clone: Other DNA sequences in the same sample also yield this CDR3. The gene calls are TRBV25-1 and TRBJ1-3; D is ambiguous. V lost 6 bases, J lost 2 bases, and 8 bases lay in between. CDR1 and CDR2 (germline): MGHDK, SYGVNS. The CDR3 is 13 amino acids. The CDR3 reads CASSRETGNTIYF. The CDR3 nucleotides are TGTGCCAGCAGCCGAGAGACTGGAAACACCATATATTTT.

This clone was observed once. The chain links TRBV5-1 to TRBJ2-1, with D perhaps matching TRBD2 (6 bases). This CDR3 has 13 amino acids. CDR1 and CDR2 from the germline V gene are SGHRS and YFSETQ. V lost 4 bases to trimming and J lost 5 bases, with 10 bases between them. The CDR3 DNA reads as TGCGCCAGCAGCCCCCGACTAGACAATGAGCAGTTCTTC. As protein: CASSPRLDNEQFF.

This clone has a handful of counts. The rearrangement uses TRBV11-1 and TRBJ1-2; a possible D gene is TRBD1 (6 bases). CDR1 is SGHAT and CDR2 is FQDESV in the germline V gene (reference sequence). V lost 5 bases, J lost 4 bases, and 14 bases lay in between. This CDR3 spans 14 amino acids. The CDR3 DNA reads TGTGCCAGCAGCCTCAGGACAGAAAGCTATGGCTACACCTTC. This codes for CASSLRTESYGYTF.

The V gene is TRBV2, the J gene TRBJ2-5; 10 bases are a match to TRBD2. Germline trimming cut 1 base from V and 4 bases from J; bases unmatched to any gene: 0. The CDR3 runs 14 residues. Germline CDR1 and CDR2: SNHLY and FYNNEI. The CDR3 DNA sequence: TGTGCCAGCAGTGAAGGACTAGCGGGAGAGACCCAGTACTTC. It yields the protein CASSEGLAGETQYF.

This clone was detected once. This chain links TRBV7-8 with TRBJ2-7; TRBD1 is a possible D gene (6 bases). This CDR3 contains 14 residues. V lost 4 bases to trimming and J lost 4 bases, with 14 bases between them. Germline V lookup: CDR1 SGHVS, CDR2 FQNEAQ. The CDR3 DNA sequence: TGTGCCAGCAGCTCGTCTATCCAGGGGTACGAGCAGTACTTC. It codes for CASSSSIQGYEQYF.

There are a few counts of this clone. V is TRBV9 and J is TRBJ1-2; possible D gene TRBD1, 5 bases. The CDR3 extends over 15 amino acids. Germline values: CDR1 SGDLS, CDR2 YYNGEE. V lost 2 bases and J lost 1, with 12 bases in between. The DNA for the CDR3 is TGTGCCAGCAGCGTTTCAGGGTACCATAACTATGGCTACACCTTC. It specifies CASSVSGYHNYGYTF.

This chain joins TRBV29-1 and TRBJ2-7, with TRBD1 matching 7 bases. V was pared by 1 base and J by 4 bases, with 7 bases of the junction left unmatched. Germline loops: CDR1 SQVTM, CDR2 ANQGSEA. The CDR3 length is 14 residues. CDR3 region: CSVEGFGTAYEQYF. The CDR3 nucleotides read TGCAGCGTTGAAGGTTTCGGGACAGCTTACGAGCAGTACTTC.

The chain is built from TRBV7-2 and TRBJ2-5, with D tentatively TRBD1 (6 bases). This CDR3 has 14 residues. Trimming removed 0 bases at V and 3 bases at J, with 8 bases between. Germline CDR1 and CDR2: SGHTA and FQGNSA. The CDR3 region is CASSLAGAKETQYF. CDR3 sequence (DNA): TGTGCCAGCAGCTTAGCGGGGGCTAAAGAGACCCAGTACTTC.

The chain couples TRBV5-4 to TRBJ2-6, with D maybe TRBD2 (6 bases). The CDR3 is made up of 18 amino acids. Germline V gene sequence: CDR1 SGHNT, CDR2 YYREEE (reference sequence). The germline V and J ends were trimmed by 1 base and 0 bases, with 14 bases remaining between them. Here the CDR3 reads CASSLYGAGSSGANVLTF. CDR3 in DNA: TGTGCCAGCAGCTTGTATGGGGCGGGGAGCTCTGGGGCCAACGTCCTGACTTTC.

The V and J genes are TRBV19 and TRBJ1-1; D is unclear. V dropped 7 bases and J dropped 3 bases, with 9 bases sitting between them. The CDR3 covers 12 residues. The V gene's germline CDR1 is LNHDA and CDR2 SQIVND (reference sequence). This chain's CDR3 is CASKRGYTEAFF. CDR3 DNA: TGTGCCAGTAAGCGCGGCTACACTGAAGCTTTCTTT.

This sequence joins TRBV19 and TRBJ2-6; D might be TRBD1 (5 bases). This CDR3 is built from 16 residues. Germline CDR1 LNHDA, CDR2 SQIVND (reference sequence). Deletions cut 2 bases from V and 0 bases from J, with 8 bases between. The CDR3 DNA sequence: TGTGCCAGTAGTATACGACAGAGCTCTGGGGCCAACGTCCTGACTTTC. It translates to CASSIRQSSGANVLTF.

The chain combines TRBV10-2 with TRBJ2-4; 8 positions match TRBD1. The CDR3 has 18 amino acids. Trimming took 2 bases from V and 1 from J; bases not matched to a gene: 10. Germline CDR1 is WSHSY and CDR2 is SAAADI. The chain's CDR3 is CASSEQGATSVAKNIQYF. As DNA, the CDR3 is TGCGCCAGCAGTGAGCAGGGGGCGACGTCGGTTGCCAAAAACATTCAGTACTTC.

This clone came up once. The chain carries TRBV7-2 and TRBJ2-1, with 16 bases matching TRBD2. The CDR3 totals 14 residues. J was trimmed by 14 bases and V by 4 bases; bases with no gene match: 5. Germline V gives CDR1 SGHTA, CDR2 FQGNSA. The CDR3 loop reads CASSSGLAGGKKFF. CDR3 coding DNA: TGTGCCAGCAGCTCGGGACTAGCGGGAGGGAAAAAGTTCTTC.